The present T cell receptor (beta chain) was sequenced within a study of shared clonotypes between healthy human individuals. Across the whole study: Donor composition was two women and three men, aged 18 to 49. The study, taken as a whole, reports: Among donors, sharing of clonotypes was expected to be affected by sequencing depth. Non-shared clonotypes were found to have lower generation probabilities than the clonotypes that were shared by all four of the sorted-subset donors.

Partitioning of CD4+ cells yielded a CD45RA+ naive subset and a CD45RA-negative memory subset. This table comes from immunoSEQ multiplex PCR, and its TCRdb copy is limited to in-frame clones, with some not included. The sample consists of 900,000 to 1,200,000 clones, about four fifths of them appearing once. Points on this clone: Antigen: not known.

The clonotype originates from a man younger than 35 in good health. Some clones in this sample may be carry-over from other donors' samples. Material for sequencing was memory CD4+ T cells from PBMCs. Stated subset: CD45RA-negative fraction.

The CDR3 is CASSLIQGGTEAFF. CDR3 coding DNA: TGCGCCAGCAGCTTAATACAGGGTGGCACTGAAGCTTTCTTT. J is TRBJ1-1 and V is TRBV5-1; D is perhaps TRBD1 (6 bases). Trimming cost V 2 bases and J 4 bases, with 12 bases left between them. The CDR3 covers 14 residues. Germline V CDR1 and CDR2: SGHRS, YFSETQ.